This TCR beta chain appears in the sequencing data of a study of monozygotic twins with inflammatory bowel disease. The CDR3 sequence is 17 residues long. CDR1 is SGHRS, CDR2 YFSETQ, per germline. Following a re-call of the 5' RACE reads, TCRdb has one entry per CDR3 protein and lacks DNA. The sample has 120,000 to 150,000 distinct CDR3 sequences. The sequence derives from a human donor with ulcerative colitis or Crohn's disease, or a healthy co-twin of an affected twin (not recorded which). Material: blood. V and J are TRBV5-1 and TRBJ2-1; TCRdb proposes TRBD2, but this gene call is untestable without DNA. The CDR3: CASSMTGTSGGYNEQFF.